Following are 23 T cell receptor beta chains from one sample sequenced in a study of blood T cell repertoires in COVID-19. Profiling relied on immunoSEQ multiplex PCR, and the TCRdb table lists in-frame clones only, not all of them. The data show about 480,000 clones, around 89% seen once. Material: PBMCs or T cells enriched from blood (not recorded which). Source of these receptors: a woman aged 40 to 55 who had recovered from COVID-19.

The chain carries TRBV24-1 and TRBJ2-5; D perhaps matches TRBD1 (5 bases). Trimming took off 11 bases at V and 2 bases at J, with 17 bases between the two ends. In germline, CDR1 is KGHDR, CDR2 SFDVKD. CDR3 size: 14 residues. The CDR3 sequence: CAIKSLTVQETQYF. The CDR3 DNA is TGTGCCATAAAGTCTTTGACAGTACAAGAGACCCAGTACTTC.

The rearrangement links TRBV29-1 to TRBJ2-3, with D possibly matching TRBD1 (5 bases). Germline V gene sequence: CDR1 SQVTM, CDR2 ANQGSEA. The CDR3 runs to 15 residues. V was shortened by 6 bases and J by 0 bases, with 16 bases between the two germline ends. The CDR3 region has the DNA TGCAGCGTCGAAAACAGGCATCCTAGCACAGATACGCAGTATTTT. Translation gives CSVENRHPSTDTQYF.

V gene TRBV3-1 (or the pseudogene TRBV3-2) combines with J gene TRBJ1-2, with TRBD1 matching 8 bases. CDR3 length equals 18 residues. Germline loops: CDR1 LGHDT, CDR2 YNNKEL (reference sequence). The trim removed 4 bases at V and 7 bases at J, leaving 20 bases unmatched. CDR3 coding DNA: TGTGCCAGCAGCCCCAGAGGACAGGGCCCTCCCCCGGATTGTGGCTACACCTTC. Translation: CASSPRGQGPPPDCGYTF.

The chain is built from TRBV30 and TRBJ1-4, with TRBD1 identical over 10 bases. There are 13 residues in the CDR3. V was pared by 5 bases and J by 5 bases, with 2 bases of the junction left unmatched. Germline CDR1 is GTSNPN and CDR2 is SVGIG (reference sequence). CDR3 coding DNA: TGTGCCTGGGGGACAGGGGTGAATGAAAAACTGTTTTTT. It yields the protein CAWGTGVNEKLFF.

The chain employs TRBV5-1 and TRBJ2-5; D is unresolved. The CDR3 length is 14 residues. V lost 2 bases and J 2 bases, leaving 10 bases between the germline ends. Germline V gives CDR1 SGHRS, CDR2 YFSETQ. CDR3 residues: CASSLLPDQETQYF. The CDR3 bases are TGCGCCAGCAGCTTACTCCCCGATCAAGAGACCCAGTACTTC.

The V gene is TRBV3-1 (or the pseudogene TRBV3-2), the J gene TRBJ2-7, with D tentatively TRBD1 (5 bases). The CDR3 totals 13 residues. Trimming cost V 1 base and J 7 bases, with 11 bases left between them. Germline CDR1 and CDR2: LGHDT and YNNKEL (reference sequence). CDR3 in amino acids: CASSQGAGREQYF. CDR3 DNA: TGTGCCAGCAGCCAAGGCGCAGGGCGTGAGCAGTACTTC.

In nucleotides, the CDR3 is TGTGCCAGCTCACCACTGCCAGGGGGCTACTACAATGAGCAGTTCTTC. It translates to CASSPLPGGYYNEQFF. The V and J genes are TRBV18 and TRBJ2-1, with 8 bases identical to TRBD1. Germline V gives CDR1 KGHSH, CDR2 LQKENI. V lost 1 base and J lost 3; bases outside the gene matches: 5. CDR3 length: 16 amino acids.

The genes are TRBV18 and TRBJ1-3, with unresolved D. Looked up from germline, CDR1 is KGHSH and CDR2 is LQKENI. This CDR3 spans 15 amino acids. Trimming took 5 bases from V and 0 from J, leaving 11 bases between them. The CDR3 here is CASSIRSDSGNTIYF. CDR3 in DNA: TGTGCCAGCTCAATTAGGAGCGACTCTGGAAACACCATATATTTT. Full variable domain (rest looked up from reference TRBV18 and TRBJ1-3): NAGVMQNPRHLVRRRGQEARLRCSPMKGHSHVYWYRQLPEEGLKFMVYLQKENIIDESGMPKERFSAEFPKEGPSILRIQQVVRGDSAAYFCASSIRSDSGNTIYFGEGSWLTVV.

The chain recombines TRBV12-5 with TRBJ2-1; 13 bases match TRBD2. The CDR3 runs to 18 residues. The junction had 11 bases not matched to a gene; V was cut back by 2 bases and J by 7 bases. Germline V CDR1 and CDR2: LGHNT, FRNRAP. The CDR3 nucleotides read TGTGCTAGTGGTTTGCCCTTGACTAGCGGGAGGCGTTGGAATGAGCAGTTCTTC. It yields the protein CASGLPLTSGRRWNEQFF.

This clone has only one observation. An end of the junction differs from the germline gene, which may be a read error. The gene calls are TRBV5-1 and TRBJ1-1, with D unclear. CDR3 length equals 16 residues. CDR1 is SGHRS and CDR2 is YFSETQ in the germline V gene. The CDR3 region is CASSLDGSPMNTKAFF. CDR3 DNA: TGCGCCAGCAGCTTGGATGGCAGTCCTATGAACACTAAAGCTTTCTTT.

Of note for this clone: Germline is not matched at one junction end, which may reflect a read error. The chain recombines TRBV5-1 with TRBJ2-5; no clear D. CDR1 is SGHRS, CDR2 YFSETQ, per germline. This CDR3 comprises 14 residues. CDR3 in DNA: TGCACCAGCAGCTTGGCTATGGTCCAAGAGACCCAGTACTTC. As protein: CTSSLAMVQETQYF.

V gene TRBV3-1 (or the pseudogene TRBV3-2) combines with J gene TRBJ1-1; D gene uncertain. The CDR3 sequence is 15 residues long. In germline, CDR1 is LGHDT, CDR2 YNNKEL (reference sequence). Trimming pared 1 base from V and 4 bases from J, leaving 13 bases between. The CDR3, as DNA: TGTGCCAGCAGCCAAGCCCCGTTCGGGAGCACTGAAGCTTTCTTT. Translation: CASSQAPFGSTEAFF.

The chain uses TRBV5-1 and TRBJ1-1; D is unclear. CDR1 SGHRS and CDR2 YFSETQ come from the germline V gene. V gave up 2 bases and J gave up 8 bases, with 16 bases separating them. The CDR3 consists of 14 residues. The CDR3 loop is CASSLFPAEGEAFF. Here the CDR3 DNA reads TGCGCCAGCAGCTTATTTCCAGCCGAGGGCGAAGCTTTCTTT.

The CDR3, as DNA: TGTGCCAGTAGTATGGAGCCTCAAAAAGCGGCTGGAAACACCATATATTTT. Encoded protein: CASSMEPQKAAGNTIYF. The chain employs TRBV19 and TRBJ1-3; no clear D gene. Germline V gene data show CDR1 as LNHDA and CDR2 as SQIVND (reference sequence). Trimming stripped 3 bases from V and 2 bases from J, with 17 bases between. The CDR3 is made up of 17 amino acids.

The chain joins TRBV10-2 to TRBJ1-4, with TRBD1 matching over 7 bases. CDR1 is WSHSY, CDR2 SAAADI, per germline. V dropped 7 bases and J dropped 4; count of bases not matched to a gene: 6. This CDR3 spans 14 amino acids. CDR3 sequence: CASTPGQFNEKLFF. The DNA of the CDR3 is TGCGCCAGCACCCCGGGACAGTTTAATGAAAAACTGTTTTTT.

The genes are TRBV19 and TRBJ1-1; maybe TRBD1 (5 bases). This CDR3 is 15 amino acids long. Trimming took off 6 bases at V and 1 base at J, with 15 bases between the two ends. Germline V gene lookup returns CDR1 LNHDA and CDR2 SQIVND (reference sequence). For the CDR3, the DNA is TGTGCCAGTAGCACTCGGACATTAAAGAACACTGAAGCTTTCTTT. Its translation: CASSTRTLKNTEAFF.

The chain uses TRBV10-2 and TRBJ2-1; TRBD1 might be the D (7 bases). V was pared by 6 bases and J by 0 bases, with 12 bases between. Germline-derived CDR1 and CDR2 are WSHSY and SAAADI. CDR3 size: 15 residues. The CDR3 region is CASRAGQSSYNEQFF. The DNA of the CDR3 is TGCGCCAGCAGGGCGGGACAGAGCTCCTACAATGAGCAGTTCTTC.

This clone has just a few counts. V gene TRBV7-2 combines with J gene TRBJ2-7, with D perhaps TRBD2 (6 bases). Trimming shortened V by 3 bases and J by 4 bases, and 16 bases separated the two germline ends. This CDR3 spans 15 amino acids. Germline CDR1 reads SGHTA; CDR2 reads FQGNSA. CDR3 residues: CASSLSGEPSYEQYF. The CDR3 coding sequence is TGTGCCAGCAGCTTGTCGGGGGAACCCTCTTACGAGCAGTACTTC.

This clone was recorded once. The chain couples TRBV7-2 to TRBJ2-3; the D gene is possibly TRBD2 (5 bases). V lost 6 bases to trimming and J lost 2 bases, with 15 bases between them. The CDR3 loop spans 15 amino acids. Looked up from germline, CDR1 is SGHTA and CDR2 is FQGNSA. The DNA of the CDR3 is TGTGCCAGCAGTAAACTCCCGGGAAACACAGATACGCAGTATTTT. This sequence encodes CASSKLPGNTDTQYF.

The CDR3 bases are TGTGCCAGCAGCTTTAAGGGGGACGAGCAGTACTTC. Protein product: CASSFKGDEQYF. This chain uses TRBV7-8 with TRBJ2-7; the D gene is possibly TRBD1 (6 bases). Germline CDR1 and CDR2: SGHVS and FQNEAQ. Trimming pared 3 bases from V and 5 bases from J, leaving 8 bases between. This CDR3 is 12 amino acids long.

This chain connects TRBV6-4 to TRBJ2-3, with 7 bases matching TRBD1. V lost 2 bases to trimming and J lost 4 bases; unmatched junction nucleotides: 6. Germline V CDR1 and CDR2: MRHNA, SNTAGT. The CDR3 covers 15 residues. The CDR3 DNA sequence: TGTGCCAGCAGTGACCACAGGGGCGGCGCAGATACGCAGTATTTT. This encodes CASSDHRGGADTQYF.

The chain employs TRBV30 and TRBJ1-6; TRBD1 might be the D (6 bases). The CDR3 contains 16 residues. With 3 bases removed from V and 7 bases from J, the gap between germline ends came to 19 bases. Germline V gene sequence: CDR1 GTSNPN, CDR2 SVGIG (reference sequence). As DNA, the CDR3 is TGTGCCTGGAGAGGGGGAGAGGACAGCGTCAATTCACCCCTCCACTTT. It yields the protein CAWRGGEDSVNSPLHF.

In nucleotides, the CDR3 is TGTGCCAGCAGCCAACAGGGGAGCAGTGGCTACACCTTC. This codes for CASSQQGSSGYTF. The chain joins TRBV14 to TRBJ1-2, with D perhaps matching TRBD1 (6 bases). The germline CDR1 and CDR2 sequences are SGHDN and FVKESK. The CDR3 totals 13 residues. Trimming removed 2 bases from V and 7 bases from J, with 11 bases in between. Supplemented by reference TRBV14 and TRBJ1-2, the full variable domain reads EAGVTQFPSHSVIEKGQTVTLRCDPISGHDNLYWYRRVMGKEIKFLLHFVKESKQDESGMPNNRFLAERTGGTYSTLKVQPAELEDSGVYFCASSQQGSSGYTFGSGTRLTVV.